Each of the 11 T cell receptor beta chains below was sequenced from the same sample in a study of blood T cell repertoires in COVID-19. Assay used: immunoSEQ multiplex PCR; TCRdb lists only in-frame clones, some missing. There are 96,000 or so clones in the sample; 80% to 90% occur only once, and around 4% lies in the top ten. The sequenced sample was peripheral blood. All receptors derive from a human donor with COVID-19, enrolled during active disease. The donor label of this sample is uncertain.

The J gene is TRBJ2-7, the V gene TRBV3-1 (or the pseudogene TRBV3-2); 9 bases are a match to TRBD1. Looked up from germline, CDR1 is LGHDT and CDR2 is YNNKEL (reference sequence). V shed 3 bases, J shed 3 bases, and the junction held 0 bases outside the gene matches. The CDR3 length is 13 residues. This CDR3 is CASSQGQGYEQYF. The CDR3 coding sequence is TGTGCCAGCAGCCAGGGACAGGGCTACGAGCAGTACTTC.

V is TRBV10-3 and J is TRBJ1-5; D might be TRBD1 (5 bases). V shed 11 bases and J shed 2 bases, with 19 bases lying between them. The CDR3 is 15 residues long. CDR1 is ENHRY, CDR2 SYGVKD, per germline. CDR3 coding DNA: TGTGCCTTTGGCCTCGGTGAAGGGGGCAATCAGCCCCAGCATTTT. This sequence encodes CAFGLGEGGNQPQHF.

V gene TRBV11-2 combines with J gene TRBJ1-5; D gene ambiguous. This CDR3 comprises 17 residues. From germline, CDR1 is SGHAT and CDR2 FQNNGV. V lost 2 bases and J 4 bases, leaving 18 bases between the germline ends. The CDR3 DNA is TGTGCCAGCAGCTTAACCGCTCTGACTTCCCGAAATCAGCCCCAGCATTTT. This sequence encodes CASSLTALTSRNQPQHF.

This chain joins TRBV7-9 and TRBJ1-2; a possible D gene is TRBD1 (6 bases). The germline V and J ends were trimmed by 1 base and 7 bases, with 19 bases remaining between them. The length of the CDR3 is 16 residues. CDR1 and CDR2 (germline): SEHNR, FQNEAQ (reference sequence). The CDR3, as DNA: TGTGCCAGCAGCTTAGAGGTCGGCAGGGGTTCGCGTGGCTACACCTTC. Translation: CASSLEVGRGSRGYTF.

V gene TRBV7-2 combines with J gene TRBJ1-2; 8 nucleotides align to TRBD1. V lost 5 bases to trimming and J lost 8 bases; unmatched junction nucleotides: 10. The germline V gene has CDR1 SGHTA and CDR2 FQGNSA. This CDR3 has 14 residues. The CDR3 is CASSPPAGGKGYTF. The CDR3, as DNA: TGTGCCAGCAGCCCCCCGGCAGGGGGCAAAGGCTACACCTTC. Full variable domain (remainder filled in from reference TRBV7-2 and TRBJ1-2): GAGVSQSPSNKVTEKGKDVELRCDPISGHTALYWYRQSLGQGLEFLIYFQGNSAPDKSGLPSDRFSAERTGGSVSTLTIQRTQQEDSAVYLCASSPPAGGKGYTFGSGTRLTVV.

V and J are TRBV7-9 and TRBJ2-7; weak D call: TRBD2 (6 bases). V was shortened by 1 base and J by 5 bases, with 12 bases between the two germline ends. CDR1 is SEHNR and CDR2 is FQNEAQ in the germline V gene (reference sequence). The CDR3 has 14 amino acids. The CDR3 loop reads CASSLGGVNNEQYF. The CDR3 region has the DNA TGTGCCAGCAGCTTAGGGGGGGTGAACAACGAGCAGTACTTC. Based on the CDR3 plus reference TRBV7-9 and TRBJ2-7, the full variable domain is DTGVSQNPRHKITKRGQNVTFRCDPISEHNRLYWYRQTLGQGPEFLTYFQNEAQLEKSRLLSDRFSAERPKGSFSTLEIQRTEQGDSAMYLCASSLGGVNNEQYFGPGTRLTVT.

The chain couples TRBV5-1 to TRBJ2-2; D gene ambiguous. This CDR3 is 15 amino acids long. The germline V gene encodes CDR1 SGHRS and CDR2 YFSETQ. V lost 2 bases and J lost 5, with 13 bases in between. The CDR3 region is CASSLATLLTGELFF. CDR3 coding DNA: TGCGCCAGCAGCTTAGCCACCTTGCTTACCGGGGAGCTGTTTTTT.

This sequence joins TRBV6-2 or TRBV6-3 and TRBJ2-6, with a weak D call TRBD2 (7 bases). The germline CDR1 and CDR2 sequences are MNHEY and SVGEGT. This CDR3 is 17 amino acids long. Trimming pared 6 bases from V and 3 bases from J, leaving 18 bases between. CDR3 sequence: CASSARRGAYGANVLTF. The CDR3 DNA reads as TGTGCCAGCAGCGCCCGTCGGGGGGCGTATGGGGCCAACGTCCTGACTTTC.

This chain joins TRBV6-2 or TRBV6-3 and TRBJ2-7, with TRBD1 identical over 9 bases. Germline V CDR1 and CDR2: MNHEY, SVGEGT. This CDR3 comprises 15 residues. The junction had 10 bases not matched to a gene; V was cut back by 5 bases and J by 5 bases. CDR3 nucleotides: TGTGCCAGCAGTATAAAGGGACAGGGTAACGACGAGCAGTACTTC. Translation: CASSIKGQGNDEQYF.

The chain links TRBV7-2 to TRBJ2-1; TRBD1 matches 8 bases. The CDR3 spans 16 residues. Germline V CDR1 and CDR2: SGHTA, FQGNSA. Unmatched junction bases numbered 10, after V lost 5 bases and J lost 4 bases. The CDR3 DNA reads as TGTGCCAGCAGCCTCAACAGGGGGACGCCTTACAATGAGCAGTTCTTC. Its translation: CASSLNRGTPYNEQFF.

This chain links TRBV6-6 with TRBJ1-6, with TRBD1 matching 10 bases. The CDR3 runs 15 residues. In germline, CDR1 is MNHNY, CDR2 SVGAGI (reference sequence). The V and J ends lost 2 bases and 9 bases, in that order; junction bases with no gene match: 4. For the CDR3, the DNA is TGTGCCAGCAGTTACGGTGGGGACAGGGGTTCACCCCTCCACTTT. It yields the protein CASSYGGDRGSPLHF.